Listed here are 11 T cell receptor beta chains from one sample, sequenced in a study of response to subunit inactivated influenza vaccine. TCRdb fed the RT-PCR reads into MiXCR, producing one record per CDR3 protein. Found here are 550,000 to 800,000 distinct CDR3 sequences, approximately 15% of them singletons; the top ten hold 9.5% to 13%. This specimen was PBMCs from blood, taken 11 to 12 days after vaccination. The receptors stem from a man between 45 and 60 years old who received an inactivated influenza vaccine.

V is TRBV20-1 and J is TRBJ2-3; 10 bases are shared with TRBD1. The V gene's germline CDR1 is DFQATT and CDR2 SNEGSKA (reference sequence). This CDR3 is built from 13 residues. CDR3 region: CSGQGGLLDTQYF. The CDR3 DNA sequence: TGCAGCGGACAGGGGGGGCTTTTAGATACGCAGTATTTT.

This clonotype was counted at least ten times. V gene TRBV4-2 combines with J gene TRBJ2-1, with 7 positions matching TRBD1. V was clipped by 6 bases and J by 5 bases; unmatched bases: 10. Germline CDR1 reads LGHNA; CDR2 reads YNFKEQ. The CDR3 totals 15 residues. In DNA, the CDR3 is TGTGCCAGCAGTAAAGGGACAGCCCGTAACAATGAGCAGTTCTTC. It translates to CASSKGTARNNEQFF.

This chain connects TRBV7-9 to TRBJ2-1; the D gene is possibly TRBD1 (6 bases). Deletions cut 4 bases from V and 5 bases from J, with 18 bases between. This CDR3 is 16 amino acids long. The germline V gene has CDR1 SEHNR and CDR2 FQNEAQ (reference sequence). The CDR3 loop is CASSYLTGLGDNEQFF. The CDR3 coding sequence is TGTGCCAGCAGCTATTTGACAGGCCTTGGGGACAATGAGCAGTTCTTC.

The V call is TRBV10-3, the J call TRBJ2-2; D might be TRBD1 (5 bases). V shed 6 bases and J shed 1 base, with 6 bases lying between them. Germline CDR1 and CDR2: ENHRY and SYGVKD. CDR3 size: 13 residues. The CDR3 reads CAIRTGNTGELFF. In nucleotides, the CDR3 is TGTGCCATCAGAACAGGGAACACCGGGGAGCTGTTTTTT.

The chain couples TRBV5-5 to TRBJ2-3, with D perhaps being TRBD1 or TRBD2 (6 bases each). CDR1 and CDR2 (germline): SGHKS, YYEKEE (reference sequence). Trimming removed 3 bases at V and 6 bases at J, with 23 bases between. CDR3 length equals 17 residues. CDR3 nucleotide sequence: TGTGCCAGCAGCTCCGGTATAGGGTCGGGGGCCGGGGATACGCAGTATTTT. This encodes CASSSGIGSGAGDTQYF.

For the CDR3, the DNA is TGTGCCAGCAGTTTCGGACAGGGCGAGGGAGAGACCCAGTACTTC. It codes for CASSFGQGEGETQYF. This chain links TRBV27 with TRBJ2-5; 8 nucleotides align to TRBD1. This CDR3 contains 15 residues. Germline CDR1 is MNHEY and CDR2 is SMNVEV (reference sequence). With V trimmed by 3 bases and J by 4 bases, 7 bases remained unmatched.

The chain uses TRBV7-9 and TRBJ1-1; tentatively, D is TRBD1 (5 bases). There are 15 residues in the CDR3. CDR1 and CDR2 (germline): SEHNR, FQNEAQ (reference sequence). The germline V and J ends were trimmed by 3 bases and 4 bases, with 15 bases remaining between them. Here the CDR3 DNA reads TGTGCCAGCAGCTTCCCAGGGAGGGTGGCCACTGAAGCTTTCTTT. Residues: CASSFPGRVATEAFF.

The J gene is TRBJ2-7, the V gene TRBV7-8; 7 bases fit TRBD2. The CDR3 spans 17 residues. CDR1 is SGHVS, CDR2 FQNEAQ, per germline. The trim removed 0 bases at V and 3 bases at J, leaving 11 bases unmatched. The CDR3: CASSLAKWGGRYYEQYF. In nucleotides, the CDR3 is TGTGCCAGCAGCTTAGCTAAGTGGGGGGGGAGGTACTACGAGCAGTACTTC.

The chain joins TRBV27 to TRBJ2-3; perhaps D is TRBD1 or TRBD2 (6 bases each). V lost 5 bases and J 0 bases, leaving 9 bases between the germline ends. The CDR3 runs 14 residues. Germline CDR1 MNHEY, CDR2 SMNVEV (reference sequence). CDR3 residues: CASSRGASTDTQYF. The CDR3 nucleotides read TGTGCCAGCAGTAGGGGGGCCAGCACAGATACGCAGTATTTT.

The table lists this clonotype with a few counts. The J gene is TRBJ2-1, the V gene TRBV4-3; D perhaps matches TRBD1 (6 bases). CDR3 size: 16 residues. V was clipped by 4 bases and J by 5 bases, with 18 bases between them. CDR1 is LGHNA, CDR2 YSLEER, per germline. CDR3 region: CASSPLRDTGDNEQFF. As DNA, the CDR3 is TGCGCCAGCAGCCCGCTCCGGGACACTGGGGACAATGAGCAGTTCTTC.

This clonotype was recorded a few times. The chain combines TRBV12-3 or TRBV12-4 with TRBJ1-1; no firm D call. The V and J ends lost 6 bases and 1 base respectively, with 9 bases between them. The CDR3 length is 13 residues. CDR3 protein: CASRIQENTEAFF. The DNA of the CDR3 is TGTGCCAGCAGGATACAAGAGAACACTGAAGCTTTCTTT.